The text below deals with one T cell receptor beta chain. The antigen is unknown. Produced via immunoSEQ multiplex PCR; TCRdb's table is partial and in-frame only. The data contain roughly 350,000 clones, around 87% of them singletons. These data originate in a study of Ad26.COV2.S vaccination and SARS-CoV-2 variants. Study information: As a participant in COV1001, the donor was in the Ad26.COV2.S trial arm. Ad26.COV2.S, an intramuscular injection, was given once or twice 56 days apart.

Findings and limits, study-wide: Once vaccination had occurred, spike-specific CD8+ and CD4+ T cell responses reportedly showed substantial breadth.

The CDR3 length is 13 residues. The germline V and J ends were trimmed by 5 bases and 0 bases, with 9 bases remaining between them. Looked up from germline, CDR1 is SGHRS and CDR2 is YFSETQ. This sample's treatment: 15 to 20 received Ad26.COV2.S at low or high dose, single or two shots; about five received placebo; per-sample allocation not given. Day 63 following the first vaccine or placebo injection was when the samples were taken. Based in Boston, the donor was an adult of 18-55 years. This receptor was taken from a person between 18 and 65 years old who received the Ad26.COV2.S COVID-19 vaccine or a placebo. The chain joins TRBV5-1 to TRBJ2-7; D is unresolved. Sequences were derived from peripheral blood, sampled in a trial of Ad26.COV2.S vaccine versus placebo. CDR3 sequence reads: CASSLVPSYEQYF. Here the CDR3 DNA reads TGCGCCAGCAGTCTAGTACCCTCCTACGAGCAGTACTTC.